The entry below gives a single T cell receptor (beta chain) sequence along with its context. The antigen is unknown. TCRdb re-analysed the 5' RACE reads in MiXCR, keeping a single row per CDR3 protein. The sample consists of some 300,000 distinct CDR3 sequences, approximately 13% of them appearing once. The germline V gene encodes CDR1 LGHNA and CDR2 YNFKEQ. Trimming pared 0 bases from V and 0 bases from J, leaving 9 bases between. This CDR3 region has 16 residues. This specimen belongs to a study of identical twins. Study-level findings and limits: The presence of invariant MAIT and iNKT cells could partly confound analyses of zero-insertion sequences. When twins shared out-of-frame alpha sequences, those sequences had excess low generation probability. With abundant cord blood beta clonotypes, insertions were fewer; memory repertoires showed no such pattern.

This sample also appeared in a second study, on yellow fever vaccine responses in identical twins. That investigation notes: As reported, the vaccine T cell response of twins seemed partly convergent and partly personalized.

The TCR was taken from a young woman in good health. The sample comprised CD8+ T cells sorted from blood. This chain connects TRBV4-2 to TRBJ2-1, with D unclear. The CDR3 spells CASSQELRSSYNEQFF. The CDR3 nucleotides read TGTGCCAGCAGCCAAGAATTACGGAGCTCCTACAATGAGCAGTTCTTC.